What follows are 9 T cell receptor beta chains derived from one specimen sequenced in a study of patients and donors after allogeneic stem cell transplantation. TCRdb re-derived calls from the RT-PCR reads in MiXCR, one entry per CDR3 protein. The profile shows 70,000 to 95,000 distinct CDR3 sequences, 5% of them singletons. The sample was blood, either unsorted or a sorted T cell fraction (not recorded which). The receptor source for this set is a human donor who was either an allogeneic HSCT recipient or a stem cell or donor lymphocyte infusion donor (not recorded which). It is not recorded whose cells these are; they may come from a transplant donor.

This clonotype was seen repeatedly, ten times or more. CDR3 protein: CASSFGDLNQPQHF. The CDR3 nucleotides read TGTGCCAGCAGTTTTGGGGACCTCAATCAGCCCCAGCATTTT. The J gene is TRBJ1-5, the V gene TRBV12-3 or TRBV12-4, with D possibly matching TRBD1 (5 bases). This CDR3 comprises 14 residues. Trimming removed 3 bases from V and 3 bases from J, with 9 bases in between.

In this sample, this clonotype turned up many times. The genes are TRBV19 and TRBJ2-3; D remains unclear. Germline V gene sequence: CDR1 LNHDA, CDR2 SQIVND (reference sequence). V lost 7 bases and J lost 1, with 15 bases in between. This CDR3 is built from 15 residues. The CDR3 loop is CASTRTGSGTDTQYF. CDR3 bases: TGTGCCAGTACTCGTACGGGCTCGGGCACAGATACGCAGTATTTT.

The chain carries TRBV20-1 and TRBJ2-7, with D uncertain. V gave up 3 bases and J gave up 1 base, with 4 bases separating them. CDR1 is DFQATT and CDR2 is SNEGSKA in the germline V gene (reference sequence). This CDR3 has 11 residues. The CDR3 here is CSASPSYEQYF. CDR3 nucleotide sequence: TGCAGTGCTAGTCCTTCCTACGAGCAGTACTTC.

This clonotype was picked up many times. V gene TRBV18 combines with J gene TRBJ2-2; D is unclear. Looked up from germline, CDR1 is KGHSH and CDR2 is LQKENI. The CDR3 spans 17 residues. V lost 0 bases to trimming and J lost 6 bases, with 17 bases between them. The CDR3 region has the DNA TGTGCCAGCTCACCACCGATGGGAATAGGGTACTCCGGGGAGCTGTTTTTT. Its protein product is CASSPPMGIGYSGELFF.

The chain has TRBV19 and TRBJ2-2, with 12 bases identical to TRBD2. V dropped 6 bases and J dropped 7; count of bases not matched to a gene: 6. The CDR3 loop spans 15 amino acids. Germline CDR1 LNHDA, CDR2 SQIVND (reference sequence). CDR3 region: CASRATSGGNGELFF. The CDR3 DNA reads as TGTGCCAGTAGGGCCACTAGCGGGGGGAACGGGGAGCTGTTTTTT.

V is TRBV5-4 and J is TRBJ1-1; the D is unclear. CDR3 length equals 15 residues. The germline gives CDR1 SGHNT, CDR2 YYREEE (reference sequence). The V and J ends lost 0 bases and 5 bases respectively, with 14 bases between them. CDR3 residues: CASSLEVEVGTEAFF. CDR3 coding DNA: TGTGCCAGCAGCTTGGAGGTGGAAGTAGGGACTGAAGCTTTCTTT.

This clonotype occurred many times. The chain joins TRBV11-2 to TRBJ2-7; no reliable D call. Trimming stripped 7 bases from V and 4 bases from J, with 17 bases between. Germline CDR1 and CDR2: SGHAT and FQNNGV. The CDR3 is made up of 14 amino acids. The CDR3 nucleotides read TGTGCCAGCACCCCGACAAGGCTCGTTTACGAGCAGTACTTC. This translates into CASTPTRLVYEQYF.

This clonotype showed up just a few times. This CDR3 reads CASSLSRGETQYF. The CDR3 DNA follows: TGTGCCAGCAGTTTATCACGAGGGGAGACCCAGTACTTC. The chain recombines TRBV27 with TRBJ2-5; a possible D gene is TRBD2 (5 bases). Germline V gene lookup returns CDR1 MNHEY and CDR2 SMNVEV (reference sequence). V lost 0 bases to trimming and J lost 5 bases, with 7 bases between them. The CDR3 covers 13 residues.

This clonotype was recorded at least ten times. The chain recombines TRBV12-3 or TRBV12-4 with TRBJ2-1; 7 bases fit TRBD2. The trim removed 7 bases at V and 9 bases at J, leaving 18 bases unmatched. This CDR3 is built from 16 residues. The CDR3 loop reads CASKPTGSSGLTEQFF. CDR3 DNA: TGTGCCAGCAAGCCCACGGGGTCTAGCGGACTTACTGAGCAGTTCTTC.